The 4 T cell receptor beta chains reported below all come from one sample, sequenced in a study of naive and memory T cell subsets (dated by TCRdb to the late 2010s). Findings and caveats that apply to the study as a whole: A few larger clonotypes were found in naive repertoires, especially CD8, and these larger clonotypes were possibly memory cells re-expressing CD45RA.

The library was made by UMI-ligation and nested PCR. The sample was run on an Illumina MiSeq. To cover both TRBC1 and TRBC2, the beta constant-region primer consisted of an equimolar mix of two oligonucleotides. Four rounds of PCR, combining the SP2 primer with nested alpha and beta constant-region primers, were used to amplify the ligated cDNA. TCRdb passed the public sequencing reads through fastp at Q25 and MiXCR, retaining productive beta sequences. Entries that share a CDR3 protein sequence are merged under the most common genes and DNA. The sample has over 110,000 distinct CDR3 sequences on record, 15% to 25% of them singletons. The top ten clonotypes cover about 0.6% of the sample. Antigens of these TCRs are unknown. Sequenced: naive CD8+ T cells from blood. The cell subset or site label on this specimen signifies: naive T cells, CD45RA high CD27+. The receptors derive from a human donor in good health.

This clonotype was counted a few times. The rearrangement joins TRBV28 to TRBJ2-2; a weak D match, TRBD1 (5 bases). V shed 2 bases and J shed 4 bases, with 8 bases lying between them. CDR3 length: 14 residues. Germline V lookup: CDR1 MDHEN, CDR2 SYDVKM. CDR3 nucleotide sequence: TGTGCCAGCAGTTTACAAGGGGCCACCGGGGAGCTGTTTTTT. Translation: CASSLQGATGELFF. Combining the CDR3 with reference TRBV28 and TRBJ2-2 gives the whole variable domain DVKVTQSSRYLVKRTGEKVFLECVQDMDHENMFWYRQDPGLGLRLIYFSYDVKMKEKGDIPEGYSVSREKKERFSLILESASTNQTSMYLCASSLQGATGELFFGEGSRLTVL.

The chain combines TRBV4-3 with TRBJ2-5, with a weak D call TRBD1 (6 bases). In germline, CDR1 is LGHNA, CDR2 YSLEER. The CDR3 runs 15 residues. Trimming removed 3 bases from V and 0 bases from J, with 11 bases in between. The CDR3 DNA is TGCGCCAGCAGCCACTACCAGGGGTACCAAGAGACCCAGTACTTC. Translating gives CASSHYQGYQETQYF.

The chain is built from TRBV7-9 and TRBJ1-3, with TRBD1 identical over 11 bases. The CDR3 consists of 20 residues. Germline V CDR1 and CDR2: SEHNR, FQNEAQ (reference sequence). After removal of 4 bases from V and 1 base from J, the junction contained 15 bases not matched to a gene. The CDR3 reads CASSSTILGQGARSGNTIYF. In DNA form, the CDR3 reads TGTGCCAGCAGCTCCACAATCCTCGGACAGGGGGCCAGATCTGGAAACACCATATATTTT.

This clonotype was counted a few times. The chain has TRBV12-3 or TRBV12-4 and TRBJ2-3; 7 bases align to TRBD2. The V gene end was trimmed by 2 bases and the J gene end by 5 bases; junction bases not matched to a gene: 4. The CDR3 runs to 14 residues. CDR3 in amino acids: CASSLLGEGDTQYF. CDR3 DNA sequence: TGTGCCAGCAGTTTACTCGGGGAGGGAGATACGCAGTATTTT.